These T cell receptor beta chains were read from a single sample in a study of a mutant IDH1 vaccine in newly diagnosed glioma. Antigens for these TCRs are unknown. Assay used: immunoSEQ multiplex PCR; TCRdb lists only in-frame clones, some missing. The repertoire holds about 72,000 clones, with 75% to 90% as singletons. Sequencing used PBMCs, obtained from a glioma patient whose treatment included an IDH1 peptide vaccine. These receptors all come from a man between 18 and 35 years old with glioma. CDR3s include the opening cysteine and the closing phenylalanine or tryptophan. D genes are given only for firm matches. Size is omitted from some rows. Given values are once, few, many or a class for expanded clones.

v_gene	abundance	d_gene	CDR3aa
TRBV28	-	TRBD2	CASTSGRYRNEQFF
TRBV5-1	-	-	CASSSGEAGRGELFF
TRBV18	-	-	CASSPSGTAEQFF
TRBV13	-	TRBD2	CASSSLVSGGAYTQYF
TRBV30	-	TRBD1	CAWSSGTGGSDTQYF
TRBV7-2	-	-	CASSLGYQREQYF
TRBV9	-	-	CASSVSAGPNTGELFF
TRBV7-2	-	-	CASSFSLAGINGYTF
TRBV15	once	-	CATSRGGAGITEAFF
TRBV7-9	-	-	CASSLARQGRVTEAFF
TRBV29-1	-	TRBD1	CSVHKTGGSYEQYF
TRBV6-1	-	-	CASQGPENEKLFF
TRBV9	-	-	CASSVTTRDTEAFF
TRBV18	-	-	CASSPPSLTDTQYF
TRBV4-1	-	TRBD1	CASSQDTGGGQETQYF
TRBV29-1	-	-	CSVGSRTGPQHF
TRBV9	once	TRBD2	CASSVTSGIVSEQYF
TRBV7-2	-	-	CASSLETQYF
TRBV4-3	-	-	CASSPLLRGEETQYF
TRBV10-3	once	-	CAINSPPRGSLADTQYF
TRBV28	-	-	CASSLGAGIEYGYTF
TRBV28	-	-	CASNRPNQPQHF
TRBV4-3	once	-	CASSQEGLAHNEQFF
TRBV6-5	once	TRBD1	CASSYAGQGTDTQYF
TRBV5-4	-	-	CASSFRSFEQFF
TRBV30	once	-	CAWSAGITSTDTQYF
TRBV5-4	-	-	CASRATGSPVAEAFF
TRBV7-9	few	-	CASSRWGATNEKLFF
TRBV6-1	-	-	CASSARPHNSGNTIYF
TRBV28	-	-	CASSTAGNGNTEAFF
TRBV7-9	-	TRBD2	CASSTGLAVQGEQFF
TRBV19	-	-	CASSTGDFGNTIYF
TRBV6-1	-	TRBD1	CASRDRGASFDIQYF
TRBV5-5	few	TRBD1	CASSQPGQGASEAFF
TRBV4-1	once	TRBD1	CASSQVLSDRGSYEQYF
TRBV28	-	-	CASSLGYTIGTEAFF
TRBV6-1	few	-	CASSERGHNQPQHF
TRBV7-9	-	TRBD2	CASSLPSGSSGETQYF